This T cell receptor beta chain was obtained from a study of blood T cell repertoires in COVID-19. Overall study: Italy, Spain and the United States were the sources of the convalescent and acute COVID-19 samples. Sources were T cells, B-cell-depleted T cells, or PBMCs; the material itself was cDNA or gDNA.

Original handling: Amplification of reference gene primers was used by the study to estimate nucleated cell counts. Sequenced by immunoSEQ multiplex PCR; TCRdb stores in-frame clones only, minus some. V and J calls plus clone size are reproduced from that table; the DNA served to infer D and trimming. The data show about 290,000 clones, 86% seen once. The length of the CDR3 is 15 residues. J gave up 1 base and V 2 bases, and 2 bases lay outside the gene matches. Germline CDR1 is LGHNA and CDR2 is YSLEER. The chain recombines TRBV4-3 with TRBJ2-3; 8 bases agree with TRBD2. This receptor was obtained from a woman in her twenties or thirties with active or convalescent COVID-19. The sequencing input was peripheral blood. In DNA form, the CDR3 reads TGCGCCAGCAGCCAATGGCGGGGGGGCACAGATACGCAGTATTTT. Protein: CASSQWRGGTDTQYF.